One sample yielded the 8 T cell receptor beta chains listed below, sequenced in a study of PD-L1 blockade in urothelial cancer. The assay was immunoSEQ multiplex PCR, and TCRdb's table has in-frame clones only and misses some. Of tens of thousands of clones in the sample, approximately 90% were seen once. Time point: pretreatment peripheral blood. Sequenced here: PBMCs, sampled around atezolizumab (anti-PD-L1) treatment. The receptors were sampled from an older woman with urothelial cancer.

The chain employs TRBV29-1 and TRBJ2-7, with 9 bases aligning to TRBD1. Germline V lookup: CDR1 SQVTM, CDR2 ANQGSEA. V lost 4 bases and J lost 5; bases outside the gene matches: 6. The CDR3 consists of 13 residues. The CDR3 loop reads CSVASGTGNEQYF. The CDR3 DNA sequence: TGCAGCGTTGCTTCCGGGACAGGGAACGAGCAGTACTTC.

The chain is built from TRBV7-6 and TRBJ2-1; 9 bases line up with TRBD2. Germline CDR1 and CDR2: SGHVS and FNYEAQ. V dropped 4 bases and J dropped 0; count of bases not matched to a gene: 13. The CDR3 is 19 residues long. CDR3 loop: CASSSRGLAGRSSYNEQFF. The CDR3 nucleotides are TGTGCCAGCAGCTCCCGGGGCCTAGCGGGAAGAAGCTCCTACAATGAGCAGTTCTTC.

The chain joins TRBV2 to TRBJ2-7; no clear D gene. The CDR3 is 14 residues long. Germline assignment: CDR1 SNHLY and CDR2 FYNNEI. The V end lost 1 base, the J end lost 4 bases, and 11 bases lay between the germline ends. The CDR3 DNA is TGTGCCAGCAGTGAAGTGGGCATTGGGTACGAGCAGTACTTC. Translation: CASSEVGIGYEQYF.

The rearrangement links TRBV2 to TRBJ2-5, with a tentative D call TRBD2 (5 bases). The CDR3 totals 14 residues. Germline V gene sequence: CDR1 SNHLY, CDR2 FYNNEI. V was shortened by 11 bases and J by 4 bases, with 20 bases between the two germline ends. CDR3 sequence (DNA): TGTGCCTCGACAAGGGAAGGACTGGGAGAGACCCAGTACTTC. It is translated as CASTREGLGETQYF.

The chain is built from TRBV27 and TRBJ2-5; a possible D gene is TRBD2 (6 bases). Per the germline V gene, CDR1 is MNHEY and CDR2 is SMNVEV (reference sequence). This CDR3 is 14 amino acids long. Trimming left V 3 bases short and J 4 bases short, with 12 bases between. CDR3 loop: CASSFHLAPETQYF. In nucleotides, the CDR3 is TGTGCCAGCAGTTTTCACCTAGCGCCAGAGACCCAGTACTTC.

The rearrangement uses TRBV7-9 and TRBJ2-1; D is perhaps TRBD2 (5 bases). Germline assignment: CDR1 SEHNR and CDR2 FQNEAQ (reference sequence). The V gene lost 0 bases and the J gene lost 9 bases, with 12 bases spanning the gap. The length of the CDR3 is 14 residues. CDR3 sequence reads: CASSLALLRAEQFF. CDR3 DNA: TGTGCCAGCAGCTTAGCGCTACTGCGGGCTGAGCAGTTCTTC.

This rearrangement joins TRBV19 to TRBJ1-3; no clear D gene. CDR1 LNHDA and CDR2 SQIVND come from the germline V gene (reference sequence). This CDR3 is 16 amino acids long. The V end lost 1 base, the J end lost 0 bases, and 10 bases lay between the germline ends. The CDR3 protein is CASSIGQARSGNTIYF. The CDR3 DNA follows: TGTGCCAGTAGTATAGGGCAGGCGCGCTCTGGAAACACCATATATTTT.

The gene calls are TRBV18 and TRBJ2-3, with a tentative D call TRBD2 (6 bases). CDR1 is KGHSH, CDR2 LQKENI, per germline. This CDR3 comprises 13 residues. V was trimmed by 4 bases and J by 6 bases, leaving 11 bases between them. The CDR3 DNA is TGTGCCAGCTCACGGGATAGCGGCGATACGCAGTATTTT. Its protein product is CASSRDSGDTQYF. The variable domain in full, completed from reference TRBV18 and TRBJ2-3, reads NAGVMQNPRHLVRRRGQEARLRCSPMKGHSHVYWYRQLPEEGLKFMVYLQKENIIDESGMPKERFSAEFPKEGPSILRIQQVVRGDSAAYFCASSRDSGDTQYFGPGTRLTVL.